The 21 T cell receptor beta chains below all came from one sample that was sequenced in a study of T cell responses to AZD1222 COVID-19 vaccine. Here immunoSEQ multiplex PCR was the method, and the copy in TCRdb shows in-frame clones only, minus some. The sample includes more than 80,000 clones, about 90% of them seen just once. The input for sequencing was peripheral blood, taken on day 0 of MenACWY control vaccination. The origin of the receptors is an adult in good health.

The table lists this clone with a few counts. The V gene is TRBV7-2, the J gene TRBJ1-5; no clear D gene. V was shortened by 5 bases and J by 6 bases, with 14 bases between the two germline ends. Germline V gene data show CDR1 as SGHTA and CDR2 as FQGNSA. The CDR3 has 14 residues. CDR3 region: CASSMREISQPQHF. The CDR3 DNA reads TGTGCCAGCAGCATGCGGGAGATAAGTCAGCCCCAGCATTTT. Drawing the rest from reference TRBV7-2 and TRBJ1-5, the complete variable domain is GAGVSQSPSNKVTEKGKDVELRCDPISGHTALYWYRQSLGQGLEFLIYFQGNSAPDKSGLPSDRFSAERTGGSVSTLTIQRTQQEDSAVYLCASSMREISQPQHFGDGTRLSIL.

This clone was detected once. The rearrangement uses TRBV19 and TRBJ1-4; no clear D. CDR1 is LNHDA, CDR2 SQIVND, per germline (reference sequence). The ends were cut back, 9 bases at V and 7 bases at J, with 15 bases in the middle. The CDR3 spans 13 residues. For the CDR3, the DNA is TGTGCCAGCGGACTACCGCGGGGTGAAAAACTGTTTTTT. Its translation: CASGLPRGEKLFF.

The rearrangement joins TRBV5-4 to TRBJ1-1; unclear D gene. Trimming pared 0 bases from V and 5 bases from J, leaving 14 bases between. This CDR3 contains 15 residues. Germline loops: CDR1 SGHNT, CDR2 YYREEE (reference sequence). CDR3 sequence reads: CASSLAPGPWTEAFF. CDR3 bases: TGTGCCAGCAGCTTGGCCCCCGGGCCGTGGACTGAAGCTTTCTTT.

This chain joins TRBV20-1 and TRBJ1-3; D gene uncertain. Trimming took off 6 bases at V and 3 bases at J, with 6 bases between the two ends. The CDR3 has 11 amino acids. The germline V gene encodes CDR1 DFQATT and CDR2 SNEGSKA (reference sequence). CDR3 in amino acids: CSAYYGNTIYF. CDR3 nucleotide sequence: TGCAGTGCGTATTATGGAAACACCATATATTTT.

A single count supports this clone. The chain couples TRBV10-3 to TRBJ1-5, with a tentative D call TRBD1 (5 bases). Germline CDR1 reads ENHRY; CDR2 reads SYGVKD. CDR3 length equals 17 residues. Trimming removed 10 bases at V and 1 base at J, with 23 bases between. This CDR3 reads CATVRGGGSESNQPQHF. The CDR3 DNA reads TGTGCCACCGTCCGCGGGGGTGGTAGTGAGAGCAATCAGCCCCAGCATTTT.

The chain recombines TRBV29-1 with TRBJ1-2; weak D call: TRBD1 (5 bases). There are 14 residues in the CDR3. The ends were cut back, 3 bases at V and 7 bases at J, with 18 bases in the middle. CDR1 is SQVTM and CDR2 is ANQGSEA in the germline V gene. The CDR3 sequence: CSVDSNRGGGGYTF. CDR3 DNA: TGCAGCGTTGATTCGAATAGGGGTGGAGGTGGCTACACCTTC.

The chain uses TRBV7-2 and TRBJ2-3; weak D call: TRBD1 (6 bases). CDR1 is SGHTA, CDR2 FQGNSA, per germline. Trimming left V 5 bases short and J 6 bases short, with 15 bases between. CDR3 size: 14 residues. The CDR3, as DNA: TGTGCCAGCAGCCTGACAGGTGGTCGGGATACGCAGTATTTT. Protein sequence: CASSLTGGRDTQYF.

V usage is TRBV7-8 and J usage is TRBJ2-5; D possibly corresponds to TRBD1 (5 bases). The V gene lost 6 bases and the J gene lost 5 bases, with 16 bases spanning the gap. The germline gives CDR1 SGHVS, CDR2 FQNEAQ. This CDR3 comprises 14 residues. Here the CDR3 DNA reads TGTGCCAGCAGACCCGCCAGGGTCCCGGAGACCCAGTACTTC. It codes for CASRPARVPETQYF.

The gene calls are TRBV19 and TRBJ1-1; 7 positions agree with TRBD1. Trimming cost V 10 bases and J 1 base; bases outside gene matches: 3. The CDR3 covers 12 residues. Per the germline V gene, CDR1 is LNHDA and CDR2 is SQIVND (reference sequence). CDR3 sequence reads: CATNRGNTEAFF. CDR3 coding DNA: TGTGCCACTAACAGGGGGAACACTGAAGCTTTCTTT.

The V and J genes are TRBV2 and TRBJ1-1; D is undetermined. Trimming took 1 base from V and 1 from J, leaving 10 bases between them. Germline V gene data show CDR1 as SNHLY and CDR2 as FYNNEI. CDR3 size: 15 residues. The CDR3 region has the DNA TGTGCCAGCAGTGAAGGGGTATTTAGGAACACTGAAGCTTTCTTT. Residues: CASSEGVFRNTEAFF.

The chain recombines TRBV5-1 with TRBJ1-2; 8 bases agree with TRBD1. The CDR3 runs 15 residues. CDR1 and CDR2 (germline): SGHRS, YFSETQ. V lost 0 bases and J lost 4; bases outside the gene matches: 5. Written as DNA, the CDR3 is TGCGCCAGCAGCTTGGTCCAGGGGGCGAGCTATGGCTACACCTTC. Translation: CASSLVQGASYGYTF.

This chain uses TRBV11-2 with TRBJ1-1; 8 bases match TRBD1. V lost 1 base and J lost 4; bases outside the gene matches: 2. The CDR3 sequence is 14 residues long. Germline V lookup: CDR1 SGHAT, CDR2 FQNNGV. The DNA for the CDR3 is TGTGCCAGCAGCTTAGGACAGGGGTTCACTGAAGCTTTCTTT. Protein product: CASSLGQGFTEAFF.

V is TRBV11-2 and J is TRBJ2-7; the match to TRBD1 covers 8 bases. The length of the CDR3 is 15 residues. Germline CDR1 is SGHAT and CDR2 is FQNNGV. V was pared by 4 bases and J by 2 bases, with 7 bases of the junction left unmatched. The CDR3: CASSSNRGTPYEQYF. The CDR3 region has the DNA TGTGCCAGCAGCTCAAACAGGGGGACCCCCTACGAGCAGTACTTC.

The rearrangement links TRBV19 to TRBJ2-3, with TRBD1 as a possible D gene (5 bases). V gave up 3 bases and J gave up 1 base, with 11 bases separating them. CDR1 and CDR2 (germline): LNHDA, SQIVND (reference sequence). The CDR3 loop spans 15 amino acids. The CDR3 loop is CASSIWGPGTDTQYF. CDR3 coding DNA: TGTGCCAGTAGTATTTGGGGCCCGGGCACAGATACGCAGTATTTT. Using reference TRBV19 and TRBJ2-3 for the parts outside the CDR3, the full variable domain is DGGITQSPKYLFRKEGQNVTLSCEQNLNHDAMYWYRQDPGQGLRLIYYSQIVNDFQKGDIAEGYSVSREKKESFPLTVTSAQKNPTAFYLCASSIWGPGTDTQYFGPGTRLTVL.

This chain uses TRBV13 with TRBJ1-5; unclear D gene. This CDR3 contains 13 residues. Germline V gene sequence: CDR1 PRHDT, CDR2 FYEKMQ (reference sequence). Trimming shortened V by 1 base and J by 5 bases, and 6 bases separated the two germline ends. CDR3 in amino acids: CASSLERDQPQHF. In DNA, the CDR3 is TGTGCCAGCAGCTTAGAGAGAGATCAGCCCCAGCATTTT.

The chain recombines TRBV30 with TRBJ2-7; no reliable D call. Between the trimmed V and J ends, which lost 1 base and 3 bases, there was a span of 4 bases. Germline V gene sequence: CDR1 GTSNPN, CDR2 SVGIG (reference sequence). The CDR3 consists of 11 residues. CDR3 bases: TGTGCCTGGAGTGACAGCTACGAGCAGTACTTC. Translation gives CAWSDSYEQYF.

The genes are TRBV7-2 and TRBJ2-7; the match to TRBD2 covers 8 bases. The J segment lost 0 bases and the V segment lost 1 base, leaving 11 bases of the junction unmatched. The CDR3 is made up of 18 amino acids. Germline CDR1 reads SGHTA; CDR2 reads FQGNSA. The CDR3 here is CASSLDPPGGGFSYEQYF. CDR3 nucleotide sequence: TGTGCCAGCAGCTTAGACCCTCCCGGCGGGGGGTTCTCCTACGAGCAGTACTTC. Full variable domain (outside the CDR3, taken from reference TRBV7-2 and TRBJ2-7): GAGVSQSPSNKVTEKGKDVELRCDPISGHTALYWYRQSLGQGLEFLIYFQGNSAPDKSGLPSDRFSAERTGGSVSTLTIQRTQQEDSAVYLCASSLDPPGGGFSYEQYFGPGTRLTVT.

A few counts support this clone. The chain joins TRBV2 to TRBJ2-3; 10 bases align to TRBD2. This CDR3 is 14 amino acids long. Germline lookup yields CDR1 SNHLY and CDR2 FYNNEI. V was pared by 7 bases and J by 4 bases, with 5 bases of the junction left unmatched. CDR3 DNA sequence: TGTGCCAGCACGAGCGGGGGGGGCGCAGATACGCAGTATTTT. This sequence encodes CASTSGGGADTQYF.

The chain joins TRBV9 to TRBJ1-3; D is undetermined. From germline, CDR1 is SGDLS and CDR2 YYNGEE. There are 17 residues in the CDR3. Trimming pared 0 bases from V and 0 bases from J, leaving 13 bases between. For the CDR3, the DNA is TGTGCCAGCAGCGTAGGTAGAGGTTCCCTCTCTGGAAACACCATATATTTT. This encodes CASSVGRGSLSGNTIYF.

V and J are TRBV19 and TRBJ1-1; D possibly corresponds to TRBD1 (6 bases). This CDR3 spans 13 amino acids. CDR1 is LNHDA, CDR2 SQIVND, per germline (reference sequence). V was shortened by 9 bases and J by 5 bases, with 16 bases between the two germline ends. CDR3 loop: CASRTGWETEAFF. The CDR3 DNA sequence: TGTGCCAGCCGTACAGGGTGGGAAACTGAAGCTTTCTTT.

The V gene is TRBV2, the J gene TRBJ2-4; TRBD1 agrees at 12 bases. Germline-derived CDR1 and CDR2 are SNHLY and FYNNEI. This CDR3 is built from 16 residues. Trimming took 6 bases from V and 0 from J; bases not matched to a gene: 3. The CDR3 loop is CASSRDRGQAKNIQYF. CDR3 DNA: TGTGCCAGCAGCCGGGACAGGGGGCAAGCCAAAAACATTCAGTACTTC.